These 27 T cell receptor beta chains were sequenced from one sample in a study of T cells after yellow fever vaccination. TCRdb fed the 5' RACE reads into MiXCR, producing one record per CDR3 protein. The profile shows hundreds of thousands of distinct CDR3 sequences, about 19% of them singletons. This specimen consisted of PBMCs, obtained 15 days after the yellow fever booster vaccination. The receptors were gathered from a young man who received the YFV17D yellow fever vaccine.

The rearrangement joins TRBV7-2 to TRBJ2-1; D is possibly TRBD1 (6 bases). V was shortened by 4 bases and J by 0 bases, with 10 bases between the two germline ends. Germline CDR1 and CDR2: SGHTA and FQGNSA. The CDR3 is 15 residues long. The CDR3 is CASSSDSFSYNEQFF. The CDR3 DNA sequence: TGTGCCAGCAGCTCGGACAGCTTCTCCTACAATGAGCAGTTCTTC.

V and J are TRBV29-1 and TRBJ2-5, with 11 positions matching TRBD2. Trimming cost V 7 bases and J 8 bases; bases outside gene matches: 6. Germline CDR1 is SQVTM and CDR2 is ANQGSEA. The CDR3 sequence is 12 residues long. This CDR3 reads CSAPLAGETQYF. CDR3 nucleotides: TGCAGCGCCCCACTAGCGGGAGAAACCCAGTACTTC.

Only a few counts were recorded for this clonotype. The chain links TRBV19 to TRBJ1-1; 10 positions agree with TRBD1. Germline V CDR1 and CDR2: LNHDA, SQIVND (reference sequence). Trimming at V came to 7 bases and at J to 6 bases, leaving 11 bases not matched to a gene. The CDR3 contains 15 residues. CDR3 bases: TGTGCCAGTATCCGAAGCGGGGACAGGGGCGCTGAAGCTTTCTTT. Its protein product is CASIRSGDRGAEAFF.

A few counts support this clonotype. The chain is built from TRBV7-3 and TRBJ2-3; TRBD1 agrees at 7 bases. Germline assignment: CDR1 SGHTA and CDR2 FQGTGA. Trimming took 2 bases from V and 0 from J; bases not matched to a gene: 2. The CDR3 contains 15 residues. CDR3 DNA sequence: TGTGCCAGCAGCTTACGACAGGGAAGCACAGATACGCAGTATTTT. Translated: CASSLRQGSTDTQYF.

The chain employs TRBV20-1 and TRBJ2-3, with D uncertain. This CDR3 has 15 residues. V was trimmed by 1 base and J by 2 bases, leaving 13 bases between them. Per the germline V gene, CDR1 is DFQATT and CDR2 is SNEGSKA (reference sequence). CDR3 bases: TGCAGTGCTAGAGGTCCGGACGATAACACAGATACGCAGTATTTT. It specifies CSARGPDDNTDTQYF.

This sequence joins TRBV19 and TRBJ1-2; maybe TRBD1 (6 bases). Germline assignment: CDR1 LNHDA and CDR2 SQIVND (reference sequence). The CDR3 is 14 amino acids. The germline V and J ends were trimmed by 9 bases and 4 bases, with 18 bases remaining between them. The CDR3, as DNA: TGTGCCAGCAGGACCGGACAGACACTCTATGGCTACACCTTC. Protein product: CASRTGQTLYGYTF.

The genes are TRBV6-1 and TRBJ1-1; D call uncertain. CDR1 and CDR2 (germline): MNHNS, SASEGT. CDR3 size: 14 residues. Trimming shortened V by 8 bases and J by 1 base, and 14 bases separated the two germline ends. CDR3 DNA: TGTGCCAGCGGGGAGCCGGGCAAGAACACTGAAGCTTTCTTT. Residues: CASGEPGKNTEAFF.

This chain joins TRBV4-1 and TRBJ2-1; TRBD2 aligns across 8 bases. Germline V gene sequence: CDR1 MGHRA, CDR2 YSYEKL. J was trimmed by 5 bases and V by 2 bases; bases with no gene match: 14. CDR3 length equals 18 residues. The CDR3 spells CASSQHESSGIINNEQFF. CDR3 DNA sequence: TGCGCCAGCAGCCAACATGAGAGTAGCGGGATTATCAACAATGAGCAGTTCTTC.

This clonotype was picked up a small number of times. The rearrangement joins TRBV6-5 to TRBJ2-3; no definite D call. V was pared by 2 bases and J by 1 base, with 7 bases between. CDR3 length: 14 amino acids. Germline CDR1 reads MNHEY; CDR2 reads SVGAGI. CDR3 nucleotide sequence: TGTGCCAGCAGTTACGAAAGGGGCACAGATACGCAGTATTTT. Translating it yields CASSYERGTDTQYF.

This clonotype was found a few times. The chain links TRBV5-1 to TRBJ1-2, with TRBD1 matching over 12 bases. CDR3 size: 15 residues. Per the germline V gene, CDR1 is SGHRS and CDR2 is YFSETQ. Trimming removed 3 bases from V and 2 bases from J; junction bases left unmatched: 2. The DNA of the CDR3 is TGCGCCAGCAGCTGGGACAGGGGGCGAAACTATGGCTACACCTTC. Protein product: CASSWDRGRNYGYTF.

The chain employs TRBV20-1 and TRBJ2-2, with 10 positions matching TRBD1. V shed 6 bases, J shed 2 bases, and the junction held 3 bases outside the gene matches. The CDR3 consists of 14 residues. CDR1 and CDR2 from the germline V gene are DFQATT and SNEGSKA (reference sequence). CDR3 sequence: CSARQGANTGELFF. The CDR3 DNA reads TGCAGTGCACGACAGGGGGCAAACACCGGGGAGCTGTTTTTT.

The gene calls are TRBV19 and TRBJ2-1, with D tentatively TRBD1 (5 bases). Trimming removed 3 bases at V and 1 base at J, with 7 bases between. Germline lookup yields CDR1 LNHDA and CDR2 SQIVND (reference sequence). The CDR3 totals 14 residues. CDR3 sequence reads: CASSIDSSYNEQFF. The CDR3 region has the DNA TGTGCCAGTAGTATTGACAGTTCCTACAATGAGCAGTTCTTC.

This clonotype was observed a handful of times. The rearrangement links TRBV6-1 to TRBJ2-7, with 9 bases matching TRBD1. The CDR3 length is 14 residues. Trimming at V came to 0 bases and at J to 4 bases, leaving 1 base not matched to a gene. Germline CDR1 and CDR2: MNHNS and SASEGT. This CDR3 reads CASSEAGTGYEQYF. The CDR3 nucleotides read TGTGCCAGCAGTGAAGCCGGGACAGGGTACGAGCAGTACTTC.

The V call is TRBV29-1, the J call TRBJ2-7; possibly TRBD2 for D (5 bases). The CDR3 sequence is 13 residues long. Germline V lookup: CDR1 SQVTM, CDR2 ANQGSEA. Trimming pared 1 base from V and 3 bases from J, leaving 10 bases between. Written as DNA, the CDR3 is TGCAGCGTTGAAGCTTCGGGGAGCTACGAGCAGTACTTC. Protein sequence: CSVEASGSYEQYF.

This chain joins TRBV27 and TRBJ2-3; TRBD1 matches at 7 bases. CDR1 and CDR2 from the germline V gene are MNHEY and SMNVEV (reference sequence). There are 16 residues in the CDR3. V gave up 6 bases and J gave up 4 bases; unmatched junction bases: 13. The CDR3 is CASSPNRGDFADTQYF. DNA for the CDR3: TGTGCCAGCAGCCCCAACAGGGGTGATTTCGCAGATACGCAGTATTTT.

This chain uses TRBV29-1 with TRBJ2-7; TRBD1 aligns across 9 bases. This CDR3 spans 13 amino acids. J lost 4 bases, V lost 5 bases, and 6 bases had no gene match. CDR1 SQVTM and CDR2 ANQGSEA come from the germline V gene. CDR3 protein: CSVKTGGGYEQYF. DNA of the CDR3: TGCAGCGTTAAGACAGGGGGGGGGTACGAGCAGTACTTC.

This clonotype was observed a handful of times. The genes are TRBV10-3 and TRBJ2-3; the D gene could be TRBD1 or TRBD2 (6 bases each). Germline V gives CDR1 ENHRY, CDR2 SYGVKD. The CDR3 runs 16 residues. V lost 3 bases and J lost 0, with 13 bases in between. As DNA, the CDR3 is TGTGCCATCAGTGACGAGGGGGGTTCTAGCACAGATACGCAGTATTTT. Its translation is CAISDEGGSSTDTQYF.

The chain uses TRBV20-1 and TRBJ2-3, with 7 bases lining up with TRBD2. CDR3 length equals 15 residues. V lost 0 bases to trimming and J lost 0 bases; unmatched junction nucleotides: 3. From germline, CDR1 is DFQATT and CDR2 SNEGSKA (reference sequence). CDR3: CSAREAGRSTDTQYF. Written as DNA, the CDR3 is TGCAGTGCTAGAGAAGCGGGACGGAGCACAGATACGCAGTATTTT.

CDR3 loop: CASSVGAGRYEQYF. The CDR3 bases are TGTGCCAGCAGCGTAGGGGCGGGACGATACGAGCAGTACTTC. This sequence joins TRBV9 and TRBJ2-7; TRBD2 might be the D (6 bases). V lost 0 bases and J lost 4, with 11 bases in between. The CDR3 contains 14 residues. Germline CDR1 and CDR2: SGDLS and YYNGEE.

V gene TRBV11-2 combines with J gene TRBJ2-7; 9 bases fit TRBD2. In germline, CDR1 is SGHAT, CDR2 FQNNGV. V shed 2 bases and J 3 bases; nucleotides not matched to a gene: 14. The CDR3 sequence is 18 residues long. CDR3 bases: TGTGCCAGCAGCTTATTGCGGGGGGGGTCGACGGGCGGCTACGAGCAGTACTTC. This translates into CASSLLRGGSTGGYEQYF.

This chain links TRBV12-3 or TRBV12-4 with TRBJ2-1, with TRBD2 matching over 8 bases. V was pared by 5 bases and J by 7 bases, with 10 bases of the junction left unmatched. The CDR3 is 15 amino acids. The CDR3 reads CASSPGAGAANEQFF. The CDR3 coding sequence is TGTGCCAGCAGTCCCGGAGCGGGAGCGGCTAATGAGCAGTTCTTC.

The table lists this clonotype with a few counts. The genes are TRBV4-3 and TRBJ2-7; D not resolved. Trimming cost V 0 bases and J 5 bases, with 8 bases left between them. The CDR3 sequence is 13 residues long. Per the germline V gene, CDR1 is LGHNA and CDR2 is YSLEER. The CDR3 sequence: CASSQDRGHEQYF. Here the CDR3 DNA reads TGCGCCAGCAGCCAAGATAGAGGACACGAGCAGTACTTC.

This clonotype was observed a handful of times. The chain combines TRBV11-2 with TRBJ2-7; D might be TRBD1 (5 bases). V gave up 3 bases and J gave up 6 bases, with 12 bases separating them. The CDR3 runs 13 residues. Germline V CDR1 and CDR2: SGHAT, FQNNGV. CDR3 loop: CASSLSREGEQYF. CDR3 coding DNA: TGTGCCAGCAGCTTGTCCAGGGAAGGCGAGCAGTACTTC. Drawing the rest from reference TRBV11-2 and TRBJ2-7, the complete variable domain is EAGVAQSPRYKIIEKRQSVAFWCNPISGHATLYWYQQILGQGPKLLIQFQNNGVVDDSQLPKDRFSAERLKGVDSTLKIQPAKLEDSAVYLCASSLSREGEQYFGPGTRLTVT.

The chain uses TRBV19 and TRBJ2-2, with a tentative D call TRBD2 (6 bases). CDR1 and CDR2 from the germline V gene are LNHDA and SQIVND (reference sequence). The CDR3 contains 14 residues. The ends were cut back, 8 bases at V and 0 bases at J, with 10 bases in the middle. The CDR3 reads CASSTGANTGELFF. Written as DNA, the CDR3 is TGTGCCAGTTCGACGGGGGCGAACACCGGGGAGCTGTTTTTT.

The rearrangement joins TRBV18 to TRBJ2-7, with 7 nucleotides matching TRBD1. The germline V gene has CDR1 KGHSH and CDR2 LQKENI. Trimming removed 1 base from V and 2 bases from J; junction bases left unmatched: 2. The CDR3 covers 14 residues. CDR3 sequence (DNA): TGTGCCAGCTCACCACAGGGGGCGGCCTACGAGCAGTACTTC. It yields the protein CASSPQGAAYEQYF. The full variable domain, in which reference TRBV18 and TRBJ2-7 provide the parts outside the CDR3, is NAGVMQNPRHLVRRRGQEARLRCSPMKGHSHVYWYRQLPEEGLKFMVYLQKENIIDESGMPKERFSAEFPKEGPSILRIQQVVRGDSAAYFCASSPQGAAYEQYFGPGTRLTVT.

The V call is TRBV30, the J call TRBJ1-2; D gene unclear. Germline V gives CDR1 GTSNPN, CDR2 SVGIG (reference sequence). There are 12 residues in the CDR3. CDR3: CAGAAGLVGYTF. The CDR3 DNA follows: TGTGCTGGAGCGGCCGGGCTGGTCGGCTACACCTTC. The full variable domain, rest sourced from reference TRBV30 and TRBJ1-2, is SQTIHQWPATLVQPVGSPLSLECTVEGTSNPNLYWYRQAAGRGLQLLFYSVGIGQISSEVPQNLSASRPQDRQFILSSKKLLLSDSGFYLCAGAAGLVGYTFGSGTRLTVV.

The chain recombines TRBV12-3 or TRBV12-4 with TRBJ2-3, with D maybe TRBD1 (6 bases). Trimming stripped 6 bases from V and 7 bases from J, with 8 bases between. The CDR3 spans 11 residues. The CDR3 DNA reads TGTGCCAGCAGCAGGGGCCATACGCAGTATTTT. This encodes CASSRGHTQYF.